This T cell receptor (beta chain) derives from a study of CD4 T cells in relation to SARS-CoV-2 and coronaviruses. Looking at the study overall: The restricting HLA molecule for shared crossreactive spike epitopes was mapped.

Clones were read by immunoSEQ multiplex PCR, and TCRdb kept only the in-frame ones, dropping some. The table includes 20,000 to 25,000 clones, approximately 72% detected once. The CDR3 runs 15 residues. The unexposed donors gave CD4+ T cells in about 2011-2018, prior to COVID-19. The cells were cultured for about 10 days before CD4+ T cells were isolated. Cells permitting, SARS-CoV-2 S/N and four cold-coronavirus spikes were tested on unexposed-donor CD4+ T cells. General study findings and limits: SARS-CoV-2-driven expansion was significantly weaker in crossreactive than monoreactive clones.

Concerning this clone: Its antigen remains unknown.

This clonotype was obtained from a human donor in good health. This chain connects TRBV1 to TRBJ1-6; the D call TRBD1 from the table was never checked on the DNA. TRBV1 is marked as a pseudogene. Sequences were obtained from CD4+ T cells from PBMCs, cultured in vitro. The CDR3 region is CTSSQTTADNSPLHF. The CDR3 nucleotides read TGCACCAGCAGCCAAACAACCGCCGATAATTCACCCCTCCACTTT.